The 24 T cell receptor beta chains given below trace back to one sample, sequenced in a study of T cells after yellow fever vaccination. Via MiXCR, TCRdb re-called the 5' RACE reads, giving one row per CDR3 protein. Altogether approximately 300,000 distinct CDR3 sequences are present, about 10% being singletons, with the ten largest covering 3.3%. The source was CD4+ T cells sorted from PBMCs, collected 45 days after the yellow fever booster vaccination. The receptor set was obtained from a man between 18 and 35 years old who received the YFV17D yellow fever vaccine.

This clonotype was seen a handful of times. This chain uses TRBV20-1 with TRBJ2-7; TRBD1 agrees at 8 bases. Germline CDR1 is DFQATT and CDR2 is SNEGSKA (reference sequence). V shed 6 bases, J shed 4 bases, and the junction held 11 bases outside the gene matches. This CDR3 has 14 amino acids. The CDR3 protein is CSASRPGGLYEQYF. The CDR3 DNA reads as TGCAGTGCCAGTAGGCCAGGGGGCTTGTACGAGCAGTACTTC.

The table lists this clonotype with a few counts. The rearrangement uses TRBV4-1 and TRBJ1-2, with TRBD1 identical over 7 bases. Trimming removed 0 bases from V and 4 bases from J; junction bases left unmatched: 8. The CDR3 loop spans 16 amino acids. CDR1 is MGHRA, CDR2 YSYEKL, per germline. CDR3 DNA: TGCGCCAGCAGCCAAGATCAGGGCCGGGACAGCTATGGCTACACCTTC. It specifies CASSQDQGRDSYGYTF.

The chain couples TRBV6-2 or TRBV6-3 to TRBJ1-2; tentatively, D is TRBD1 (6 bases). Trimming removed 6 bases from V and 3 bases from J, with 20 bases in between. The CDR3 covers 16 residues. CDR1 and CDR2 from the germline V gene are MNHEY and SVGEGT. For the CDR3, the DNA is TGTGCCAGCAGGACACGGGACACCCAGTCGCACTATGGCTACACCTTC. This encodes CASRTRDTQSHYGYTF.

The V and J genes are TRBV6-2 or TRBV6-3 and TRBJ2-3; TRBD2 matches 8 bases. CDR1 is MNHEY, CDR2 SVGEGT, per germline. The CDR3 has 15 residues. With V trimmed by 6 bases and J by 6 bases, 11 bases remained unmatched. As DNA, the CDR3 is TGTGCCAGCAGGGACCCCGGGACTAGTAGGGATACGCAGTATTTT. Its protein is CASRDPGTSRDTQYF.

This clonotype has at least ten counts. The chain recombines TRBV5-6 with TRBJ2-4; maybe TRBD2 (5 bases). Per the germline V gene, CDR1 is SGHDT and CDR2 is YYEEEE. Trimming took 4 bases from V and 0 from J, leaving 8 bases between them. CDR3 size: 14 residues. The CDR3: CASSPGVAKNIQYF. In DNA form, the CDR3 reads TGTGCCAGCAGCCCCGGGGTAGCCAAAAACATTCAGTACTTC.

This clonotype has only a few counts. CDR3 protein: CASSQGGPGANVLTF. CDR3 in DNA: TGCGCCAGCAGTCAAGGGGGGCCTGGGGCCAACGTCCTGACTTTC. The V call is TRBV10-1, the J call TRBJ2-6; D may correspond to TRBD1 or TRBD2 (6 bases each). The V gene lost 5 bases and the J gene lost 2 bases, with 10 bases spanning the gap. The CDR3 is 15 amino acids. Germline CDR1 WNHNN, CDR2 SYGVQD (reference sequence).

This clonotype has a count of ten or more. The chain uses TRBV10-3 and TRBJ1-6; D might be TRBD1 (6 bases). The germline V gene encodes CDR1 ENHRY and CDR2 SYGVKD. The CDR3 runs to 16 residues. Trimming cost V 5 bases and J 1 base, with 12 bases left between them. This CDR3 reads CAISLSGASYNSPLHF. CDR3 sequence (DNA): TGTGCCATCAGTTTATCAGGGGCGTCCTATAATTCACCCCTCCACTTT.

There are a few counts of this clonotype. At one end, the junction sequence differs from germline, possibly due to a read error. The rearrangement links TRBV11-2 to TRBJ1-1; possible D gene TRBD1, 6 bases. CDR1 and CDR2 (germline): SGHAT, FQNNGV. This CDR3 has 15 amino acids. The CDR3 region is CASSSLRGQGTEAFF. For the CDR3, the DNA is TGTGCCAGCAGCAGCCTTCGGGGGCAAGGTACTGAAGCCTTCTTT.

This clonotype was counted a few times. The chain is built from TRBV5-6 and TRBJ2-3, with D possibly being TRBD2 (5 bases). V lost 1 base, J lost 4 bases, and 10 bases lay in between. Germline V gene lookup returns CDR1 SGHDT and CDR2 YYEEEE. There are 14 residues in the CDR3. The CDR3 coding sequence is TGTGCCAGCAGCTTGACCAGCGGCCCAGATACGCAGTATTTT. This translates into CASSLTSGPDTQYF.

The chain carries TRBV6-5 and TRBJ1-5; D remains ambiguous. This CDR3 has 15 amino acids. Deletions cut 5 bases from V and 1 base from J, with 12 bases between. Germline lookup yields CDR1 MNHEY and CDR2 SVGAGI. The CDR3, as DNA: TGTGCCAGCAGTCGGCGGGGTCTAAGCAATCAGCCCCAGCATTTT. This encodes CASSRRGLSNQPQHF.

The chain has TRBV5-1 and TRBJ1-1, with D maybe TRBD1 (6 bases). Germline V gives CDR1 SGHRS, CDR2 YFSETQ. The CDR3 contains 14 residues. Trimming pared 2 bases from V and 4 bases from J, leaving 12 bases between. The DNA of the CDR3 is TGCGCCAGCAGCTTAAAGGGGGTAAGCACTGAAGCTTTCTTT. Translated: CASSLKGVSTEAFF.

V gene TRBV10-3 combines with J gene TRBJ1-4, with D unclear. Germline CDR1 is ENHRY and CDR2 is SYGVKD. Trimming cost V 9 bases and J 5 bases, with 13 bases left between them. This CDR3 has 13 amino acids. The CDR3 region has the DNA TGTGCCATAAGACGGCAGGAGAATGAAAAACTGTTTTTT. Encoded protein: CAIRRQENEKLFF.

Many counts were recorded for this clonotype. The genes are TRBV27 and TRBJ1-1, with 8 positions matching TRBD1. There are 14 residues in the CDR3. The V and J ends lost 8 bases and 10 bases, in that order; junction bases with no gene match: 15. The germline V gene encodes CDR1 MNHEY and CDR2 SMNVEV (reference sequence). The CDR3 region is CASWTGKNVRGAFF. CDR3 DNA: TGTGCCAGCTGGACAGGGAAGAACGTTAGAGGAGCTTTCTTT.

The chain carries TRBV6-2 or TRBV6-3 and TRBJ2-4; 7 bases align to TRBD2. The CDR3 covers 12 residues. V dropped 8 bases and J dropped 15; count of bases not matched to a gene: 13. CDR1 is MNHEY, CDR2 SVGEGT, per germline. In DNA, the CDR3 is TGTGCCAGCTCCCTCCTGGGGGGGTTGATGTACTTC. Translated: CASSLLGGLMYF.

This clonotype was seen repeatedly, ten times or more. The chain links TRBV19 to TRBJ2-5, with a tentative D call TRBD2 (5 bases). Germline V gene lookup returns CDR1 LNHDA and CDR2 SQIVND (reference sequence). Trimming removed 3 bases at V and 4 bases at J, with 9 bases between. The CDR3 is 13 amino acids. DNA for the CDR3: TGTGCCAGTAGTATTCAAGGAGGAGAGACCCAGTACTTC. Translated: CASSIQGGETQYF. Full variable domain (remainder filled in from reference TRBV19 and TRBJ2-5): DGGITQSPKYLFRKEGQNVTLSCEQNLNHDAMYWYRQDPGQGLRLIYYSQIVNDFQKGDIAEGYSVSREKKESFPLTVTSAQKNPTAFYLCASSIQGGETQYFGPGTRLLVL.

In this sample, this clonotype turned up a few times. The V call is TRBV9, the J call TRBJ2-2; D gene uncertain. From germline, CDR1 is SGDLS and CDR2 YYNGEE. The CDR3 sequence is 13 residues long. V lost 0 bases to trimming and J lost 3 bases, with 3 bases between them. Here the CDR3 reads CASSVVDTGELFF. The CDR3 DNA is TGTGCCAGCAGCGTAGTGGACACCGGGGAGCTGTTTTTT.

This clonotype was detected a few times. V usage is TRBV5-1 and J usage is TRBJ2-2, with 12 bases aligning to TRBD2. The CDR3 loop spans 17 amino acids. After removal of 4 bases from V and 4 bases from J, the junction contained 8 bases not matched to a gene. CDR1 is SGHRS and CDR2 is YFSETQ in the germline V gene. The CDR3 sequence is CASSEGLAGPGTGELFF. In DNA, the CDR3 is TGCGCCAGCAGCGAGGGACTAGCGGGTCCCGGCACCGGGGAGCTGTTTTTT.

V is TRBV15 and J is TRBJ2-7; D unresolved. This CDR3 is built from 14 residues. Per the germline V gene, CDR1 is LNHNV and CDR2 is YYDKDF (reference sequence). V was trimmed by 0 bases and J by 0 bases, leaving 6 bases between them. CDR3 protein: CATSRDKGSYEQYV. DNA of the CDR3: TGTGCCACCAGCAGAGATAAGGGCTCCTACGAGCAGTACGTC.

CDR3 sequence (DNA): TGTGCCAGCAGCCAAGATGTTGAAAACACCATATATTTT. Translating it yields CASSQDVENTIYF. The V call is TRBV4-2, the J call TRBJ1-3; D gene ambiguous. Germline CDR1 and CDR2: LGHNA and YNFKEQ. The CDR3 extends over 13 amino acids. V was shortened by 0 bases and J by 6 bases, with 6 bases between the two germline ends.

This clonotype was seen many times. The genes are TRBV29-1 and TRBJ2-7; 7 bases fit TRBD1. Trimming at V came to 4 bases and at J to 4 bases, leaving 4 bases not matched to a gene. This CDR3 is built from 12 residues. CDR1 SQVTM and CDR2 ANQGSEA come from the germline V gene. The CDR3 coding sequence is TGCAGCGTTGCGGGACAGACTTACGAGCAGTACTTC. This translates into CSVAGQTYEQYF.

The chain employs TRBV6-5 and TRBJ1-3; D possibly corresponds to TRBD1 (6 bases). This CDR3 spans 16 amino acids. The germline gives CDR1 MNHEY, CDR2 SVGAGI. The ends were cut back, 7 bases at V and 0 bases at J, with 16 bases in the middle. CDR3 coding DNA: TGTGCCAGCACCAAGGGGGTGGGGACCTCTGGAAACACCATATATTTT. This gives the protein CASTKGVGTSGNTIYF.

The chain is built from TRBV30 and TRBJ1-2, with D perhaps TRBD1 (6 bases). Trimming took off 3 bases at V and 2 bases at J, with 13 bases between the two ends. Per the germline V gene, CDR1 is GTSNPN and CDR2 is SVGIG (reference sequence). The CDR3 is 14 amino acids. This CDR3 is CAWRGGGFNYGYTF. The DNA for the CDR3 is TGTGCCTGGAGGGGAGGGGGTTTCAACTATGGCTACACCTTC.

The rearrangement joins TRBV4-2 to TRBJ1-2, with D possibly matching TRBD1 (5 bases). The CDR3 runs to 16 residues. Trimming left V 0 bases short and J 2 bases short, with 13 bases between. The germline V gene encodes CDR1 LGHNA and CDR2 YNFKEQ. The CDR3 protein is CASSQDQQAFNYGYTF. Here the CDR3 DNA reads TGTGCCAGCAGCCAAGATCAACAGGCGTTCAACTATGGCTACACCTTC.

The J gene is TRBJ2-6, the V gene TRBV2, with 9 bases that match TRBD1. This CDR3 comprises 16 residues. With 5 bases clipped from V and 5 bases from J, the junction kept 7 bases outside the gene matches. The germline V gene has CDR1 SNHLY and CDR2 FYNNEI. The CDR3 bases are TGTGCCAGCAGTCGGGACAGGGACCCTTGGGCCAACGTCCTGACTTTC. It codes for CASSRDRDPWANVLTF.